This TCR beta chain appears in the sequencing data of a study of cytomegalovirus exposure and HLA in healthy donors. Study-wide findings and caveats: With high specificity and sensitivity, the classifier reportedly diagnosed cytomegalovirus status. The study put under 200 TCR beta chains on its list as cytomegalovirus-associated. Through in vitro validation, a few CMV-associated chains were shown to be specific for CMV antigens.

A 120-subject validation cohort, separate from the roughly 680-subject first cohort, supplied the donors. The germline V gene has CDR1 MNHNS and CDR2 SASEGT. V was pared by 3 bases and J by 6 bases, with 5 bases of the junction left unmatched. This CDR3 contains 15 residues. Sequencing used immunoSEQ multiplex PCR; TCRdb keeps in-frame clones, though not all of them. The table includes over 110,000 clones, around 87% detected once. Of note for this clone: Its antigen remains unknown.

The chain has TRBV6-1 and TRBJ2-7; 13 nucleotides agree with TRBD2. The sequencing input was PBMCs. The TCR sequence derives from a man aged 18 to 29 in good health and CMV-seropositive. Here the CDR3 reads CASSEGLAGIVEQYF. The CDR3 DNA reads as TGTGCCAGCAGTGAGGGACTAGCGGGGATCGTCGAGCAGTACTTC.